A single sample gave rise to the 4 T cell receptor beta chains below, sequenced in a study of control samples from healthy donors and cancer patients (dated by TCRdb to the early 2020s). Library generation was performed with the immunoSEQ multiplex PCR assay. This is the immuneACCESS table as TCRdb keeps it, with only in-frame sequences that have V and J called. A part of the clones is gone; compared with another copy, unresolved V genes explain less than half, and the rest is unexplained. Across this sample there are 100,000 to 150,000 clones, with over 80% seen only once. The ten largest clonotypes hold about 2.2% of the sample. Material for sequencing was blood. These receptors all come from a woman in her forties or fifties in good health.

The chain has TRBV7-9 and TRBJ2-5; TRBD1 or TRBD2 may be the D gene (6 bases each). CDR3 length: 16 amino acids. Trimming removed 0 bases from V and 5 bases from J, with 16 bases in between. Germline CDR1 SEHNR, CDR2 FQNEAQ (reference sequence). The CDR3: CASSLAWGALRETQYF. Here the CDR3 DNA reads TGTGCCAGCAGCTTAGCTTGGGGGGCGCTCCGGGAGACCCAGTACTTC.

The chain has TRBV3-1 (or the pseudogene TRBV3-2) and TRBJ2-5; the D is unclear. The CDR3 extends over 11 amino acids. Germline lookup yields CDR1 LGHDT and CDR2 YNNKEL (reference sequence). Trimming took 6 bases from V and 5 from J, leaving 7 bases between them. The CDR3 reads CASRVRETQYF. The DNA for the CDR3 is TGTGCCAGCAGGGTCAGGGAGACCCAGTACTTC.

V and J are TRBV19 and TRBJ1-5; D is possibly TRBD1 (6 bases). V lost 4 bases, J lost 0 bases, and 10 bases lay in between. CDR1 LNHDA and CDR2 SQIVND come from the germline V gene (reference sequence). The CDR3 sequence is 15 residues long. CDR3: CASSTAGVSNQPQHF. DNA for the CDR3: TGTGCCAGTAGTACGGCAGGGGTTAGCAATCAGCCCCAGCATTTT.

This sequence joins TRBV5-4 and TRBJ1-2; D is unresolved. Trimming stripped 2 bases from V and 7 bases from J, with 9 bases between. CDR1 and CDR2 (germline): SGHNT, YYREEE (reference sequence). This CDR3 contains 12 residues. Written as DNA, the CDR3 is TGTGCCAGCAGCTTAGGTTGGGGTGGCTACACCTTC. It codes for CASSLGWGGYTF.